This T cell receptor beta chain derives from a study of shared clonotypes between healthy human individuals. TCRdb's copy holds only in-frame clones and misses some; the assay was immunoSEQ multiplex PCR. The sample yields 150,000 to 200,000 clones, 90% to 95% seen once. Sequencing was done on a sample of naive CD4+ T cells sorted from blood. Stated subset: CD45RA+ positively selected. This clonotype originated in a woman between 25 and 40 years old in good health.

This CDR3 is CASSSGGINLYEQYF. CDR3 bases: TGTGCCAGCAGCTCGGGGGGAATAAACCTTTACGAGCAGTACTTC. The rearrangement links TRBV5-4 to TRBJ2-7; 7 bases match TRBD2. The CDR3 is made up of 15 amino acids. The V segment lost 3 bases and the J segment 4 bases; nucleotides outside the gene matches: 10. Germline assignment: CDR1 SGHNT and CDR2 YYREEE (reference sequence).